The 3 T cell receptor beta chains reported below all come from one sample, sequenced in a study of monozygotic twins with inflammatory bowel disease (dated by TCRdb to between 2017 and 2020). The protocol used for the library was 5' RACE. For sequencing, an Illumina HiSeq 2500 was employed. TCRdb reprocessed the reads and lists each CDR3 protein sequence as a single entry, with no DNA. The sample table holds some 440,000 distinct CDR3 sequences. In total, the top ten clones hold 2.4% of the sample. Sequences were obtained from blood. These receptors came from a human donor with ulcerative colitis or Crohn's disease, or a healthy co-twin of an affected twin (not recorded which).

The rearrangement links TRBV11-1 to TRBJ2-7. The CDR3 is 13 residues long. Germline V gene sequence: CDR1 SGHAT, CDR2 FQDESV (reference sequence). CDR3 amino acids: CASSLNPAYEQYF.

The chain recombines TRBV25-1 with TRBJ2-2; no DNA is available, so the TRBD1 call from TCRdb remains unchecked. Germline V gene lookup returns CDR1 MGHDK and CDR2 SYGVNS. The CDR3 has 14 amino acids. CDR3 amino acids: CASQGAGSTGELFF.

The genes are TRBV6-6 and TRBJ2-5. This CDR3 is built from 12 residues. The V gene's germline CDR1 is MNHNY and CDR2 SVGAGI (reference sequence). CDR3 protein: CASTRLGETQYF.